The 21 T cell receptor beta chains reported below all come from one sample, sequenced in a study of control samples from healthy donors and cancer patients. Clones were read by immunoSEQ multiplex PCR, and TCRdb kept only the in-frame ones, dropping some. This table has 100,000 to 150,000 clones, around 87% appearing once. Input material: blood. Receptor source: a man in his 60s in good health.

This clone turned up a few times. DNA for the CDR3: TGCGCCAGCAACGGGGGGGCTAGCACTGAAGCTTTCTTT. This sequence encodes CASNGGASTEAFF. The chain carries TRBV5-1 and TRBJ1-1; tentative D call: TRBD1 (6 bases). This CDR3 is built from 13 residues. The germline V gene has CDR1 SGHRS and CDR2 YFSETQ. V lost 6 bases and J 4 bases, leaving 13 bases between the germline ends.

V and J are TRBV7-2 and TRBJ1-5; D perhaps matches TRBD1 (5 bases). Trimming stripped 6 bases from V and 4 bases from J, with 10 bases between. The CDR3 spans 13 residues. CDR1 and CDR2 from the germline V gene are SGHTA and FQGNSA. The CDR3 region is CASSTGGNQPQHF. CDR3 DNA: TGTGCCAGCAGTACGGGGGGAAATCAGCCCCAGCATTTT.

This clone was seen once. The chain links TRBV9 to TRBJ2-5; no clear D gene. The CDR3 extends over 13 amino acids. Trimming took off 1 base at V and 2 bases at J, with 6 bases between the two ends. From germline, CDR1 is SGDLS and CDR2 YYNGEE. The CDR3, as DNA: TGTGCCAGCAGCGTACTACCTCAAGAGACCCAGTACTTC. Translation gives CASSVLPQETQYF.

This chain uses TRBV5-6 with TRBJ2-2, with a tentative D call TRBD2 (6 bases). The V end was cut by 4 bases, the J end by 4 bases, with 11 bases between. Germline V gene data show CDR1 as SGHDT and CDR2 as YYEEEE. The CDR3 is 14 residues long. CDR3 amino acids: CASSPPGVTGELFF. For the CDR3, the DNA is TGTGCCAGCAGCCCGCCGGGGGTCACCGGGGAGCTGTTTTTT.

V is TRBV7-2 and J is TRBJ2-3; D ambiguous. V gave up 1 base and J gave up 4 bases, with 9 bases separating them. The germline CDR1 and CDR2 sequences are SGHTA and FQGNSA. The CDR3 length is 14 residues. DNA for the CDR3: TGTGCCAGCAGCTTAGGCAGGTCCCCAGATACGCAGTATTTT. It yields the protein CASSLGRSPDTQYF.

The J gene is TRBJ1-3, the V gene TRBV5-6; D remains unclear. The CDR3 runs to 19 residues. Trimming left V 4 bases short and J 0 bases short, with 23 bases between. Germline CDR1 reads SGHDT; CDR2 reads YYEEEE. In nucleotides, the CDR3 is TGTGCCAGCAGCGTGATCGGGCTCGTAGGTCGCGCCTCTGGAAACACCATATATTTT. Translating it yields CASSVIGLVGRASGNTIYF.

The chain recombines TRBV19 with TRBJ1-5; the match to TRBD1 covers 7 bases. Germline CDR1 LNHDA, CDR2 SQIVND (reference sequence). The trim removed 8 bases at V and 1 base at J, leaving 5 bases unmatched. CDR3 length: 14 residues. The CDR3 loop reads CASAPGQSNQPQHF. DNA of the CDR3: TGTGCCAGTGCACCGGGACAGAGCAATCAGCCCCAGCATTTT.

The chain is built from TRBV7-2 and TRBJ1-6; 9 bases line up with TRBD1. Germline V gene data show CDR1 as SGHTA and CDR2 as FQGNSA. The CDR3 consists of 15 residues. J was trimmed by 8 bases and V by 3 bases; bases with no gene match: 5. As DNA, the CDR3 is TGTGCCAGCAGCTTGTCCCGGGACAGGGATTCACCCCTCCACTTT. It encodes CASSLSRDRDSPLHF.

The chain recombines TRBV27 with TRBJ2-7, with no clear D. The CDR3 sequence is 13 residues long. The ends were cut back, 2 bases at V and 3 bases at J, with 8 bases in the middle. The germline gives CDR1 MNHEY, CDR2 SMNVEV (reference sequence). The CDR3 nucleotides read TGTGCCAGCAGTTTAAAGGCAGACTACGAGCAGTACTTC. Encoded protein: CASSLKADYEQYF.

The chain couples TRBV2 to TRBJ2-7; TRBD1 matches at 9 bases. The trim removed 8 bases at V and 5 bases at J, leaving 4 bases unmatched. CDR1 is SNHLY, CDR2 FYNNEI, per germline. This CDR3 is built from 12 residues. This CDR3 reads CASEGQGNEQYF. The CDR3 nucleotides read TGTGCCAGCGAGGGACAGGGCAACGAGCAGTACTTC. Based on the CDR3 plus reference TRBV2 and TRBJ2-7, the full variable domain is EPEVTQTPSHQVTQMGQEVILRCVPISNHLYFYWYRQILGQKVEFLVSFYNNEISEKSEIFDDQFSVERPDGSNFTLKIRSTKLEDSAMYFCASEGQGNEQYFGPGTRLTVT.

This rearrangement joins TRBV27 to TRBJ1-6, with 10 bases lining up with TRBD1. This CDR3 has 15 amino acids. The V segment lost 7 bases and the J segment 7 bases; nucleotides outside the gene matches: 7. Germline lookup yields CDR1 MNHEY and CDR2 SMNVEV (reference sequence). CDR3 sequence reads: CASKFDRGLNSPLHF. The CDR3 DNA is TGTGCCAGCAAATTCGACAGGGGGCTGAATTCACCCCTCCACTTT.

This sequence joins TRBV28 and TRBJ1-5, with TRBD1 matching over 10 bases. V lost 6 bases and J lost 3; bases outside the gene matches: 11. This CDR3 spans 17 amino acids. The V gene's germline CDR1 is MDHEN and CDR2 SYDVKM. The CDR3 region has the DNA TGTGCCAGCAGGGGAGGGACAGGGGTTTATGTCAATCAGCCCCAGCATTTT. Encoded protein: CASRGGTGVYVNQPQHF.

The rearrangement joins TRBV21-1 to TRBJ1-4; the table's TRBD1 call for D was not verified on the DNA. TRBV21-1 is shown as a pseudogene. This CDR3 is built from 14 residues. The CDR3 bases are TGTGCCCCCAGGCGCGCTCAGGGTAACGAAAAACTGTTTTTT. The encoded protein is CAPRRAQGNEKLFF.

The chain employs TRBV7-3 and TRBJ2-3; D perhaps matches TRBD1 (7 bases). V lost 4 bases, J lost 2 bases, and 13 bases lay in between. Germline CDR1 reads SGHTA; CDR2 reads FQGTGA. The CDR3 covers 15 residues. CDR3 amino acids: CASSSQGTFTDTQYF. DNA of the CDR3: TGTGCCAGCAGCTCACAGGGGACTTTCACAGATACGCAGTATTTT.

The V call is TRBV6-6, the J call TRBJ2-6; D is undetermined. Germline V gene sequence: CDR1 MNHNY, CDR2 SVGAGI (reference sequence). This CDR3 is built from 19 residues. The germline V and J ends were trimmed by 6 bases and 2 bases, with 23 bases remaining between them. The CDR3 is CASSSSHRPGWTGANVLTF. CDR3 bases: TGTGCCAGCAGCTCTTCCCATCGACCGGGTTGGACTGGGGCCAACGTCCTGACTTTC.

The genes are TRBV29-1 and TRBJ2-3; D gene uncertain. CDR3 length: 11 residues. The V end was cut by 4 bases, the J end by 0 bases, with 2 bases between. The germline gives CDR1 SQVTM, CDR2 ANQGSEA. The CDR3 coding sequence is TGCAGCGTTGGTAGCACAGATACGCAGTATTTT. This codes for CSVGSTDTQYF.

This clone occurred a few times. The CDR3 loop is CASLNHGQGGGNEQFF. CDR3 nucleotide sequence: TGTGCCAGCCTTAATCACGGACAGGGGGGTGGTAATGAGCAGTTCTTC. The gene calls are TRBV7-2 and TRBJ2-1, with 10 bases lining up with TRBD1. In germline, CDR1 is SGHTA, CDR2 FQGNSA. Unmatched junction bases numbered 14, after V lost 8 bases and J lost 7 bases. The CDR3 runs to 16 residues.

The rearrangement links TRBV24-1 to TRBJ1-4; D uncertain. This CDR3 has 12 amino acids. V lost 5 bases to trimming and J lost 10 bases, with 10 bases between them. Germline loops: CDR1 KGHDR, CDR2 SFDVKD. The CDR3 here is CATSGELGKLFF. In nucleotides, the CDR3 is TGTGCCACCAGTGGGGAATTAGGAAAACTGTTTTTT.

This clone was seen only once. The V call is TRBV5-1, the J call TRBJ2-2; 9 bases line up with TRBD2. Germline loops: CDR1 SGHRS, CDR2 YFSETQ. The ends lost 0 bases at V and 9 bases at J; junction bases unmatched: 9. The CDR3 consists of 16 residues. The CDR3 loop reads CASSLGETSGRRELFF. CDR3 sequence (DNA): TGCGCCAGCAGCTTGGGGGAGACTAGCGGACGACGGGAGCTGTTTTTT.

The chain carries TRBV30 and TRBJ1-2; 11 nucleotides line up with TRBD1. The CDR3 is 14 residues long. Per the germline V gene, CDR1 is GTSNPN and CDR2 is SVGIG (reference sequence). With 4 bases clipped from V and 8 bases from J, the junction kept 9 bases outside the gene matches. CDR3 DNA sequence: TGTGCCTGGATGTGGGACAGGGGGTCGGGAGGCTACACCTTC. The encoded protein is CAWMWDRGSGGYTF.

The V gene is TRBV7-2, the J gene TRBJ2-7; the match to TRBD2 covers 8 bases. The CDR3 covers 15 residues. From germline, CDR1 is SGHTA and CDR2 FQGNSA. V was clipped by 1 base and J by 7 bases; unmatched bases: 9. Here the CDR3 DNA reads TGTGCCAGCAGCTTAGGGGGCGGGGGGACTCGGGAGCAGTACTTC. Protein product: CASSLGGGGTREQYF.